A selection of T cell receptor beta chains follows, all from one sample in a study of lymphopenia after photon versus proton radiotherapy. TCRdb keeps only in-frame clones here, not all; method: immunoSEQ multiplex PCR. The sample lists approximately 70,000 clones, about nine tenths occurring once. This specimen consisted of peripheral blood, obtained from a patient treated with proton-based radiotherapy. The receptors derive from an elderly man with esophageal cancer. CDR3s include the opening cysteine and the closing phenylalanine or tryptophan. A D gene is named only where the DNA matches it firmly. Size is omitted from some rows. Given values are once, few, many or a class for expanded clones.

d_call,j_call,v_call,clone_size,cdr3_aa,cdr3_nt
-,TRBJ2-5,TRBV11-3,-,CASSLPLGGSETQYF,TGTGCCAGCAGCTTGCCCTTAGGTGGTAGCGAGACCCAGTACTTC
-,TRBJ1-5,TRBV30,-,CAWSGGAQPQHF,TGTGCCTGGAGTGGGGGGGCTCAGCCCCAGCATTTT
-,TRBJ2-7,TRBV11-3,-,CASSLNGGGEQYF,TGTGCCAGCAGCTTAAATGGCGGAGGGGAGCAGTACTTC
-,TRBJ1-1,TRBV7-2,-,CASSLSWGRAAEAFF,TGTGCCAGCAGCTTAAGCTGGGGGCGTGCGGCTGAAGCTTTCTTT
-,TRBJ1-4,TRBV18,-,CASSPRGTDEKLFF,TGTGCCAGCTCACCACGGGGGACGGATGAAAAACTGTTTTTT
-,TRBJ2-3,TRBV5-1,-,CASSLAGGQGADTQYF,TGCGCCAGCAGCTTGGCCGGAGGGCAGGGTGCAGATACGCAGTATTTT
-,TRBJ1-2,TRBV10-3,-,CAISEVRDPNYGYTF,TGTGCCATCAGTGAGGTCCGGGACCCTAACTATGGCTACACCTTC
-,TRBJ1-2,TRBV30,-,CAWSVNSPSVSGYTF,TGTGCCTGGAGTGTAAATTCACCCAGCGTATCTGGCTACACCTTC
-,TRBJ1-3,TRBV7-8,-,CASSLLPPQSFILNTIYF,TGTGCCAGCAGCTTACTTCCCCCTCAGTCCTTCATCCTAAACACCATATATTTT
TRBD2,TRBJ2-3,TRBV5-1,-,CASSLGLAGDTDTQYF,TGCGCCAGCAGCTTGGGTCTAGCGGGCGACACAGATACGCAGTATTTT
-,TRBJ2-7,TRBV4-1,-,CASSQVATIYEQYF,TGCGCCAGCAGCCAAGTTGCCACGATCTACGAGCAGTACTTC
-,TRBJ1-5,TRBV5-6,-,CASSSNNQPQHF,TGTGCCAGCAGCTCGAATAATCAGCCCCAGCATTTT
-,TRBJ1-2,TRBV5-6,-,CASSLFRGARRFPGYTF,TGTGCCAGCAGCTTGTTTCGGGGGGCGCGGAGGTTCCCTGGCTACACCTTC
TRBD2,TRBJ2-1,TRBV11-2,-,CASKSLGGFSHNEQFF,TGTGCCAGCAAGTCACTGGGGGGGTTCTCTCACAATGAGCAGTTCTTC
TRBD1,TRBJ1-6,TRBV5-6,-,CASSSATGVGSPLHF,TGTGCCAGCAGTTCCGCGACAGGGGTGGGTTCACCCCTCCACTTT
-,TRBJ2-1,TRBV28,few,CASSRVGGFNEQFF,TGTGCCAGCAGTCGGGTGGGGGGTTTCAATGAGCAGTTCTTC
TRBD2,TRBJ2-3,TRBV7-9,-,CASSPSRLATDTQYF,TGTGCCAGCAGCCCTTCCAGACTAGCGACAGATACGCAGTATTTT
-,TRBJ2-1,TRBV6-5,-,CASRSPGEQFF,TGTGCCAGCAGATCCCCGGGTGAGCAGTTCTTC
-,TRBJ2-5,TRBV7-2,-,CATMLQRGAETQYF,TGTGCCACCATGCTCCAAAGGGGGGCGGAGACCCAGTACTTC
TRBD2,TRBJ2-3,TRBV30,-,CAWGDYTDTQYF,TGTGCCTGGGGGGACTACACAGATACGCAGTATTTT
-,TRBJ2-1,TRBV27,-,CASSQLMGSYNEQFF,TGTGCCAGCAGCCAATTGATGGGCTCCTACAATGAGCAGTTCTTC
-,TRBJ1-5,TRBV19,few,CASKRAYNQPQHF,TGTGCCAGTAAGAGGGCCTACAATCAGCCCCAGCATTTT
-,TRBJ1-1,TRBV5-1,-,CASSLVGENTEAFF,TGCGCCAGCAGCTTGGTTGGGGAGAACACTGAAGCTTTCTTT
-,TRBJ2-3,TRBV7-3,-,CASSLTRTTDTQYF,TGTGCCAGCAGCTTGACTAGAACCACAGATACGCAGTATTTT
TRBD2,TRBJ2-7,TRBV5-1,-,CASSSQTSGSSYEQYF,TGCGCCAGCAGTTCCCAGACTAGCGGGTCCTCCTACGAGCAGTACTTC